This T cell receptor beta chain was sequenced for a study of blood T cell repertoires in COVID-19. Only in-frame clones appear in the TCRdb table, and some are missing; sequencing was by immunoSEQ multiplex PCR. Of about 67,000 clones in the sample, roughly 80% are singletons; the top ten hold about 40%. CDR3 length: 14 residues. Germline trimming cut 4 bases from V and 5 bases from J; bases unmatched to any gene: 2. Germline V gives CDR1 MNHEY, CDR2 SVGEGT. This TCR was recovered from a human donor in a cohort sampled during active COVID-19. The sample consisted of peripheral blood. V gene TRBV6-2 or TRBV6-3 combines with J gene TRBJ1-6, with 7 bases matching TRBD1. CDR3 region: CASSWGQNNSPLHF. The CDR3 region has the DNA TGTGCCAGCAGTTGGGGACAGAATAATTCACCCCTCCACTTT.